This T cell receptor (beta chain) was retrieved from a study of blood T cell repertoires in COVID-19. The assay was immunoSEQ multiplex PCR, and TCRdb's table has in-frame clones only and misses some. The table has approximately 150,000 clones, around 89% seen once. This CDR3 is built from 16 residues. From germline, CDR1 is SGHAT and CDR2 FQNNGV. The trim removed 5 bases at V and 0 bases at J, leaving 7 bases unmatched. This chain links TRBV11-2 with TRBJ1-3, with TRBD1 identical over 7 bases. Sequencing was carried out using peripheral blood. This receptor was taken from a man in his fifties who had recovered from COVID-19. CDR3 residues: CASSPQDRFSGNTIYF. In DNA, the CDR3 is TGTGCCAGCAGCCCCCAGGACAGGTTCTCTGGAAACACCATATATTTT.